This TCR beta chain comes out of a study of blood T cells in healthy people across ages. The draw of peripheral blood yielded roughly 10 milliliters from each donor. The extraction recovered at least 6 micrograms of total RNA per sample. With 3 bases removed from V and 8 bases from J, the gap between germline ends came to 20 bases. The germline gives CDR1 SGHDT, CDR2 YYEEEE. This CDR3 spans 15 amino acids. A second PCR of about 7 to 12 cycles used a sample-barcoded 5' primer and a J-beta primer mix. TCRdb itself ran the 5' RACE reads through MiXCR, one entry per CDR3 protein. This table has about 1,400,000 distinct CDR3 sequences, around 59% appearing once.

The sequenced material came from blood. This TCR was recovered from a man aged 18 to 30 in good health. This chain uses TRBV5-6 with TRBJ1-2; D remains unclear. CDR3 coding DNA: TGTGCCAGCAGCTCGGATGAACGGAATCACAACGGCTACACCTTC. This codes for CASSSDERNHNGYTF.